Following are 18 T cell receptor beta chains from one sample sequenced in a study of T cell responses to AZD1222 COVID-19 vaccine. Measured with immunoSEQ multiplex PCR; TCRdb has only the in-frame clones, and not every one. The repertoire has 200,000 or so clones, over 70% of them found once; the top ten carry 2.5% to 3%. The specimen was peripheral blood, collected on day 0 of MenACWY control vaccination. Receptors were obtained from an adult in good health.

The chain has TRBV18 and TRBJ1-2; 9 bases are a match to TRBD1. From germline, CDR1 is KGHSH and CDR2 LQKENI. V trimming: 4 bases; J trimming: 8 bases; junction bases outside the gene matches: 11. The CDR3 has 15 amino acids. CDR3 DNA: TGTGCCAGCTCACGGCCGGGACAGGGTCTTGACGGCTACACCTTC. Protein sequence: CASSRPGQGLDGYTF.

This clone was recorded only once. The chain couples TRBV7-2 to TRBJ2-5; TRBD1 agrees at 8 bases. V shed 4 bases, J shed 5 bases, and the junction held 3 bases outside the gene matches. The CDR3 has 13 residues. Germline values: CDR1 SGHTA, CDR2 FQGNSA. CDR3: CASSSGTGETQYF. As DNA, the CDR3 is TGTGCCAGCAGCTCCGGGACAGGCGAGACCCAGTACTTC.

The chain links TRBV5-6 to TRBJ1-2; D is perhaps TRBD1 (5 bases). CDR3 length: 16 residues. V was shortened by 1 base and J by 3 bases, with 16 bases between the two germline ends. CDR1 and CDR2 (germline): SGHDT, YYEEEE. The CDR3 DNA follows: TGTGCCAGCAGCTTGTCCAGGGTGAACGTACACTATGGCTACACCTTC. This encodes CASSLSRVNVHYGYTF.

This chain uses TRBV14 with TRBJ2-7; unclear D gene. With 0 bases removed from V and 3 bases from J, the gap between germline ends came to 6 bases. This CDR3 spans 13 amino acids. Germline CDR1 and CDR2: SGHDN and FVKESK. The CDR3: CASSQDQGYEQYF. The CDR3 region has the DNA TGTGCCAGCAGCCAAGATCAAGGCTACGAGCAGTACTTC.

The chain combines TRBV2 with TRBJ2-3, with 7 bases identical to TRBD2. J lost 2 bases, V lost 7 bases, and 9 bases had no gene match. The CDR3 consists of 15 residues. Per germline, CDR1 SNHLY and CDR2 FYNNEI. The CDR3 sequence: CASKRASGFTDTQYF. In DNA, the CDR3 is TGTGCCAGCAAGCGGGCTAGCGGCTTCACAGATACGCAGTATTTT.

This clone was seen once. The V and J genes are TRBV5-4 and TRBJ2-3, with 14 positions matching TRBD2. Germline V lookup: CDR1 SGHNT, CDR2 YYREEE (reference sequence). V gave up 4 bases and J gave up 5 bases; unmatched junction bases: 6. This CDR3 spans 16 amino acids. The DNA of the CDR3 is TGTGCCAGCAGCCCGGGACTAGCGGGAGCAGGAGATACGCAGTATTTT. Its translation is CASSPGLAGAGDTQYF.

This clone was counted once. This rearrangement joins TRBV9 to TRBJ1-2; D possibly corresponds to TRBD1 (5 bases). The CDR3 is 15 residues long. The germline V gene encodes CDR1 SGDLS and CDR2 YYNGEE. Between the trimmed V and J ends, which lost 0 bases and 5 bases, there was a span of 14 bases. The CDR3 DNA reads TGTGCCAGCAGCGTAGGGGGCTCAGGTCAATATGGCTACACCTTC. As protein: CASSVGGSGQYGYTF.

The rearrangement joins TRBV28 to TRBJ1-6, with 7 nucleotides matching TRBD1. The germline CDR1 and CDR2 sequences are MDHEN and SYDVKM. V lost 7 bases and J lost 8; bases outside the gene matches: 20. There are 18 residues in the CDR3. This CDR3 is CASNTYGGARGNYSPLHF. CDR3 coding DNA: TGTGCCAGCAACACATATGGGGGGGCCAGGGGGAATTATTCACCCCTCCACTTT.

The chain has TRBV5-5 and TRBJ1-6; D gene uncertain. Trimming left V 4 bases short and J 13 bases short, with 15 bases between. The CDR3 is 13 amino acids. From germline, CDR1 is SGHKS and CDR2 YYEKEE (reference sequence). DNA of the CDR3: TGTGCCAGCAGCACCCCATTTGGAATCCCCCTCCACTTT. This codes for CASSTPFGIPLHF.

The chain joins TRBV7-9 to TRBJ2-3; unclear D gene. Deletions cut 5 bases from V and 0 bases from J, with 9 bases between. Germline V gene data show CDR1 as SEHNR and CDR2 as FQNEAQ (reference sequence). This CDR3 is 14 amino acids long. The CDR3: CASSLTPSTDTQYF. The CDR3 nucleotides read TGTGCCAGCAGCCTGACCCCTAGCACAGATACGCAGTATTTT.

The gene calls are TRBV2 and TRBJ2-7; 14 bases match TRBD2. V gave up 4 bases and J gave up 1 base; unmatched junction bases: 6. Germline CDR1 and CDR2: SNHLY and FYNNEI. The CDR3 has 17 residues. The CDR3 here is CASSGPGTSGSSYEQYF. CDR3 in DNA: TGTGCCAGCAGTGGACCAGGGACTAGCGGGAGTTCCTACGAGCAGTACTTC.

The chain employs TRBV3-1 (or the pseudogene TRBV3-2) and TRBJ1-5; 7 positions agree with TRBD1. The CDR3 has 14 amino acids. J was trimmed by 9 bases and V by 4 bases; bases with no gene match: 9. The V gene's germline CDR1 is LGHDT and CDR2 YNNKEL (reference sequence). The CDR3: CASSLRQGQSPQHF. CDR3 DNA sequence: TGTGCCAGCAGCCTCCGACAGGGCCAATCGCCCCAGCATTTT.

This sequence joins TRBV9 and TRBJ2-7; possibly TRBD1 or TRBD2 for D (5 bases each). The CDR3 length is 15 residues. Germline CDR1 and CDR2: SGDLS and YYNGEE. With 0 bases removed from V and 1 base from J, the gap between germline ends came to 11 bases. The CDR3 loop is CASSVGNGASYEQYF. CDR3 nucleotides: TGTGCCAGCAGCGTAGGAAACGGGGCTTCCTACGAGCAGTACTTC.

This clone has only one observation. V usage is TRBV12-3 or TRBV12-4 and J usage is TRBJ1-1; 9 bases agree with TRBD1. Losses at the gene ends were 6 bases for V and 6 bases for J; bases not matched to a gene: 2. The CDR3 extends over 12 amino acids. Here the CDR3 reads CASRRQGAEAFF. In DNA, the CDR3 is TGTGCCAGCAGACGACAGGGGGCTGAAGCTTTCTTT.

This chain uses TRBV4-3 with TRBJ2-7, with 7 bases identical to TRBD2. J lost 0 bases, V lost 0 bases, and 11 bases had no gene match. This CDR3 contains 18 residues. CDR1 is LGHNA, CDR2 YSLEER, per germline. The chain's CDR3 is CASSQDPYGGGVSYEQYF. CDR3 bases: TGCGCCAGCAGCCAAGACCCTTATGGCGGGGGTGTCTCCTACGAGCAGTACTTC.

The V call is TRBV14, the J call TRBJ1-5; D ambiguous. The germline CDR1 and CDR2 sequences are SGHDN and FVKESK. This CDR3 is built from 18 residues. The V end was cut by 2 bases, the J end by 0 bases, with 17 bases between. In DNA form, the CDR3 reads TGTGCCAGCAGCCAACCCAGGTATGAACAATATAGCAATCAGCCCCAGCATTTT. This codes for CASSQPRYEQYSNQPQHF.

V gene TRBV28 combines with J gene TRBJ1-4; 7 nucleotides match TRBD1. CDR3 length equals 14 residues. The J segment lost 4 bases and the V segment lost 7 bases, leaving 6 bases of the junction unmatched. Germline V gene lookup returns CDR1 MDHEN and CDR2 SYDVKM. CDR3 sequence (DNA): TGTGCCAGCATCGCGACAGGGCTTAATGAAAAACTGTTTTTT. Amino acids: CASIATGLNEKLFF.

The chain is built from TRBV21-1 and TRBJ1-1. TRBV21-1 is tagged as a pseudogene. The CDR3 extends over 14 amino acids. The CDR3 region has the DNA TGTGCCAGCAGCAAAGTCGAGTTTGACACTGAAGCTTTCTTT. Translating it yields CASSKVEFDTEAFF.